One T cell receptor (beta chain) is described in this entry. Its cognate antigen has yet to be identified. No per-base quality is available; no much larger clone lies one base away. Other nucleotide sequences in the sample specify the same CDR3. The record originates from a study of cytomegalovirus exposure and HLA in healthy donors (dated by TCRdb to the late 2010s). A note on the overall study: An earlier analysis of roughly 570 of the donors reported under 300 Gb of sequence data and around 110 million unique TCR beta sequences obtained from 150 million to 200 million T cells. About 280 gigabases of sequencing data and approximately 91 million unique TCR sequences made up an early release that covered roughly 670 HLA-typed donors. The genetic ancestry cluster associated with self-reported Caucasian donors included over 65% of the 398 genotyped donors. The study aimed to test whether cataloging public T cell receptors could reveal signatures of past pathogen exposure. Using immunosequencing, the study profiled T cell repertoires from about 620 subjects and related those repertoires to cytomegalovirus serostatus. Besides the first cohort of roughly 660 subjects, a separate validation cohort made up of over a hundred different subjects was used. To predict cytomegalovirus infection status, the study combined high-throughput TCR immunosequencing, statistical association of individual TCRs with disease status, and machine learning. A later analysis re-analyzed previously published TCR beta repertoires from several hundred donors and added high-resolution HLA genotyping to study TCR occurrence patterns. Rather than drawing on any new phenotypic data, the later analysis identified candidate immune exposures from TCR beta sequences and the way those sequences occurred across donors. In an earlier analysis of 550 to 700 of the donors, high-throughput TCR beta sequencing was used to judge whether each TCR beta V gene segment behaved as functional or pseudogenic. Donor age, sex, ethnicity and CMV serostatus were collected together with the repertoire data. A later genetic analysis used genome-wide SNP genotypes for 398 of the 666 donors, treating that subset as a discovery cohort. Every discovery cohort repertoire had been produced on one sequencing platform. HLA typing included class I and class II loci at four-digit resolution. Typing coverage varied by locus: roughly 629-640 donors for A, B, C, DRB1 and DQB1; roughly 560 for DQA1; about 590 for DPA1; fewer than 480 for DPB1. Roughly 5 DR-DQ haplotypes were handled as single units for association and clustering because linkage in the cohort was strong. Among some 400 genotyped donors of the cohort, an average of about 240,000 unique TCR beta nucleotide sequences were sequenced per donor, 15% to 20% of them non-productive.

In total, 666 healthy bone marrow donors made up the cohort. At the time of sampling, every cohort member was nominally healthy, though immune exposures that went unrecorded were likely present. The donor was CMV seropositive and was included in the group of 250 to 350 seropositive cohort members. Every donor gave a peripheral blood sample, and the peripheral blood mononuclear cells from that sample were used for TCR beta sequencing. The Qiagen DNeasy Blood Extraction Kit was used to extract genomic DNA from the blood cell samples. The paper's findings and limits, for the study overall: The authors suggested that the approach could potentially be extended to other disease states and immunological phenotypes. Because HLA typing was missing for some donors at each locus, association tests included only the typed subset. Compared with the roughly 600-donor mean, donors in an Asian-associated ancestry cluster had fewer N-insertions in productive TCRs, according to a later genetic analysis. In a later analysis, the rate of TCR association differed among HLA loci, with DRB1 alleles having the most associated TCRs and HLA-C alleles having the fewest. The 87-base-pair reads could not distinguish some IMGT-functional V segments, including TRBV6-2 and TRBV6-3, so those segments were excluded. This cohort had only TCR beta chains sequenced, and the lack of alpha or paired-chain data limited which features could be detected. In a later analysis, most CMV-associated TCR beta chains were found to appear HLA-restricted, with HLA associations seemingly driven largely by CMV exposure. According to a later analysis, parvovirus B19, influenza, CMV and Epstein-Barr virus appeared linked to several top co-occurrence clusters. In a later analysis, HLA-associated TCR beta chains showed more clonal expansion and lower generation probabilities than non-associated chains that were equally common. A further reported finding was that TCR beta sequences accurately predicted the HLA-A and HLA-B alleles for most subjects in the first cohort. When HLA alleles, especially DR and DQ, strongly co-occurred, TCR associations were difficult to assign to individual alleles. The only immune exposure information available for the cohort was CMV serostatus. In a later analysis, some 17,000 TCR beta sequences were associated with specific HLA alleles at a false discovery rate of 0.05. A few of the identified cytomegalovirus-associated TCR beta chains were confirmed in vitro to be specific for cytomegalovirus antigens. In an earlier analysis of roughly 560 of the donors, most TCR beta V segments were observed in productive rearrangements about 90% or about 30% of the time, broadly matching IMGT annotations. In the study, 150 to 200 TCR beta chains were listed as associated with cytomegalovirus. Because counts were too low, 15 to 20 rarely observed V segments, including chromosome 9 orphons, were left out of the earlier analysis of 500 to 650 of the donors. Sequencing depth was assumed to be roughly uniform across donors in the presence/absence analyses, though that assumption may not hold. The classifier was reported to diagnose cytomegalovirus status with high specificity and sensitivity in both the original cohort and the validation cohort. The sequencing pipeline was judged likely to have produced a cluster of highly shared sequence variants as a technical artifact. An association between a missense DCLRE1C variant and V-gene and J-gene trimming of TCR beta chains was found in a later genetic analysis and replicated in an independent cohort. Across donors, most TCR sequences were observed very rarely, whereas some public TCRs were present in many individuals. Correlated functional status among segregating V segments might reflect linkage disequilibrium, but an unknown experimental factor could not be ruled out.

Via the germline V gene (reference sequence), CDR1 is SEHNR and CDR2 FQNEAQ. The CDR3, cysteine through phenylalanine, is 15 amino acids long. Only CDR3 DNA remains: 45 bases, in frame from the first base. After removal of 5 bases from V and 3 bases from J, the junction retains 5 bases not matched to a gene. The protocol used for the library was the immunoSEQ multiplex PCR assay. For the multiplex PCR, a mixture combining 60 forward primers for TCR Vbeta segments and 13 reverse primers for TCR Jbeta segments was used. The CDR3 region of rearranged TCR beta genes was amplified from genomic DNA by a multiplex PCR assay. The amplified TCR beta libraries were sequenced on the Illumina HiSeq System as 87-base-pair reads. The authors processed their data as follows. A later analysis counted some 80 million unique TCR beta chains across the 666 repertoires, and about 10 million of these chains were shared by at least two donors. To remove PCR and sequencing errors, raw reads were error-corrected and collapsed into unique sequences using a nearest-neighbor algorithm that merged closely related sequences. CDR3 sequences were aligned to IMGT reference sequences to assign V, D and J gene segments. Each retained sequence needed at least a six-nucleotide match to both a V gene segment and a J gene segment. A rearrangement counted as productive if the CDR3 had no stop codons and remained in frame with V and J, and every other rearrangement counted as non-productive. CDR3 was defined according to IMGT convention as the region running from the second conserved V-encoded cysteine to the conserved J-encoded phenylalanine. Sequences without an unambiguous match to a single V gene segment were excluded from the earlier analysis of about 630 of the donors. An earlier analysis of some 500 of the donors classified V segments as functional when productive rearrangements were above 56.7% and as segregating when the standard deviation between donors was above 5%. A statistical classification framework was built for diagnosing cytomegalovirus status from the catalog of TCR beta chain sequences. V and J gene assignment, in a later analysis, came from comparing TCR nucleotide sequences with IMGT/GENE-DB human TR gene sequences. Using the TCRdist pipeline, a later analysis assigned CDR3 sequences along with most-parsimonious VDJ recombination scenarios. A later analysis defined each TCR beta chain by its CDR3 amino acid sequence plus V-gene family, and excluded reads lacking a unique V-gene family. To address suspected cross-contamination and a sequencing artifact, a later analysis removed 550 to 750 highly shared, low-generation-probability nucleotide sequences. For each public chain, a later analysis derived a clonal expansion index from normalized ranks of inferred template counts within each repertoire. Generation probabilities in a later analysis came from a VDJ recombination model fitted to out-of-frame rearrangements, and those results were checked against IGoR. A later analysis scored TCR-TCR, TCR-HLA and TCR-CMV co-occurrence with hypergeometric tests, applying a repertoire-size bias correction to TCR pairs. To estimate false discovery rates, a later analysis permuted the HLA or CMV assignments 20 times. A later analysis grouped co-occurring TCRs with DBSCAN, adding TCRdist sequence similarity when clustering within HLA-allele-positive subsets. For co-occurrence clustering, repertoires with fewer than 30,000 or more than 120,000 public chains were excluded, along with several repertoires with anomalous nucleotide sharing. The table was pulled from immuneACCESS by TCRdb, which kept in-frame rearrangements only. Such tables lose some clones; where checked, under half of the loss comes from unresolved V genes, and the rest has no known cause. V and J calls and clone size come straight from that table; D and trimming were deduced from the DNA. The sample yields just over 150,000 clones; more than 75% were counted once. The ten largest clones capture around 2.1% of the sample.

This receptor was obtained from a man in his late teens or twenties in good health and CMV-seropositive. The sequencing input was PBMCs. The rearranged chain carries TRBV7-9 and TRBJ1-4, with 8 junctional bases fitting TRBD1. Read as DNA, the sequence is TGTGCCAGCAGCCGTGGACAGGGCGCTAATGAAAAACTGTTTTTT. This encodes CASSRGQGANEKLFF.